This T cell receptor beta chain appears in the sequencing data of a study of PD-1 blockade in classical Hodgkin lymphoma. The data were produced by immunoSEQ multiplex PCR, yet TCRdb's version contains in-frame clones alone and is incomplete. The repertoire has over 30,000 clones, around nine tenths of them found once; the top ten carry around 0.21%. Germline CDR1 SGHTA, CDR2 FQGTGA. Trimming shortened V by 5 bases and J by 0 bases, and 11 bases separated the two germline ends. The CDR3 runs 14 residues. The sample holds a few counts of this clone. Relapse was seen in all patients after autologous stem cell transplantation, and brentuximab vedotin exposure was variable. The study purified CD4+ T cells from thawed PBMCs using magnetic negative selection.

The chain recombines TRBV7-3 with TRBJ2-7, with D unclear. The TCR was taken from a human donor with classical Hodgkin lymphoma. Sequenced here: CD4+ T cells from blood, sampled at baseline. CDR3 residues: CASSLYSSSYEQYF. CDR3 coding DNA: TGTGCCAGCAGCCTCTATTCGAGCTCCTACGAGCAGTACTTC.